This T cell receptor (beta chain) was sequenced for a study of cytomegalovirus exposure and HLA in healthy donors. Across the study: The roughly 110 validation repertoires used the same platform as the roughly 670 first-cohort repertoires (as reported by a later analysis).

Findings and caveats of the study: Cytomegalovirus-associated status was assigned to around 160 TCR beta chains. A later analysis found first-cohort TCR clusters tended to co-occur in the approximately 110 validation repertoires.

The donors were members of the validation cohort comprising 100 to 150 subjects, separate from the roughly 670-subject first cohort. Germline-derived CDR1 and CDR2 are MDHEN and SYDVKM. The CDR3 is 14 amino acids. The V gene end was trimmed by 4 bases and the J gene end by 3 bases; junction bases not matched to a gene: 3. This clone showed up just once. Its matching antigen is unknown. Libraries were prepared by immunoSEQ multiplex PCR; TCRdb keeps only in-frame clonotypes and omits some of them. The table shows roughly 120,000 clones, with 70% to 90% occurring only once. V usage is TRBV28 and J usage is TRBJ1-1; 9 positions agree with TRBD1. The specimen was PBMCs. This TCR derives from a man between 18 and 29 years old in good health and CMV-seronegative. This chain's CDR3 is CASSSGQGYTEAFF. CDR3 bases: TGTGCCAGCAGTTCGGGACAGGGTTACACTGAAGCTTTCTTT.